This T cell receptor beta chain is drawn from a study of PD-1 blockade in classical Hodgkin lymphoma. Looking at the study overall: Intravenous infusions of nivolumab 3 mg/kg reached patients every 2 weeks. Regarding the study as a whole: Baseline TCR diversity was reportedly lower in newly diagnosed patients than in healthy donors. It was reported as lower still in relapsed/refractory patients.

Sequencing was performed with immunoSEQ multiplex PCR; in TCRdb, only in-frame clones are kept and a portion is missing. This table has about 22,000 clones, 80% to 85% appearing once. Relapse was seen in all patients after autologous stem cell transplantation, and brentuximab vedotin exposure was variable. To note about this clone: Its antigen is not known.

V was trimmed by 0 bases and J by 8 bases, leaving 13 bases between them. Germline V gene sequence: CDR1 PRHDT, CDR2 FYEKMQ (reference sequence). The CDR3 extends over 15 amino acids. The input for sequencing was peripheral blood mononuclear cells (PBMCs), taken before the second cycle of nivolumab. The origin of this receptor is a human donor with classical Hodgkin lymphoma. The chain uses TRBV13 and TRBJ2-2; D gene ambiguous. In nucleotides, the CDR3 is TGTGCCAGCAGCTTAGGCCGTCATAGTCGGGGGGAGCTGTTTTTT. Protein: CASSLGRHSRGELFF. Using reference TRBV13 and TRBJ2-2 for the parts outside the CDR3, the full variable domain is AAGVIQSPRHLIKEKRETATLKCYPIPRHDTVYWYQQGPGQDPQFLISFYEKMQSDKGSIPDRFSAQQFSDYHSELNMSSLELGDSALYFCASSLGRHSRGELFFGEGSRLTVL.